This T cell receptor beta chain was recorded in a study of shared clonotypes between healthy human individuals. Notes on the study in general: Clonotypes which were not shared had lower generation probabilities than clonotypes that all four donors shared.

CD45RO-negative, CCR7-positively selected cells formed the naive CD8 fraction, excluding terminally differentiated effector memory CD45RA+ cells. Germline CDR1 reads ENHRY; CDR2 reads SYGVKD. V was clipped by 6 bases and J by 1 base; unmatched bases: 5. The CDR3 consists of 17 residues. In the case of this clone: Its target is not known.

It was across several immunoSEQ plates that each subset's genomic DNA was evenly split. Original analysis: For the immunoSEQ data, sequences were junction-only without quality scores, so filtering differed. Only in-frame clones appear in the TCRdb table, and some are missing; sequencing was by immunoSEQ multiplex PCR. V and J calls and clone size follow that table, whereas D and trimming were derived from the DNA. The table shows around 1.9 million clones, with roughly 91% occurring only once. Source material: naive CD8+ T cells from PBMCs. The chain carries TRBV10-3 and TRBJ2-2; 13 bases match TRBD2. The clonotype was recovered from a man aged 18 to 30 in good health. Some clones in this sample may be carry-over from other donors' samples. CDR3 bases: TGTGCCATCAGAGAGGGACTAGCGGGATTGAACACCGGGGAGCTGTTTTTT. Encoded protein: CAIREGLAGLNTGELFF.